Included here is one T cell receptor beta chain sequence, with context. Antigen specificity is unknown. The CDR3 contains 15 residues. The germline gives CDR1 MNHEY, CDR2 SVGAGI. V was pared by 5 bases and J by 1 base, with 15 bases between. Sequencing used immunoSEQ multiplex PCR; TCRdb keeps in-frame clones, though not all of them. Found here are about 83,000 clones, 80% to 90% of them singletons; the top ten hold 1.5% to 2%. This record comes from a study of OX40 agonist ivuxolimab in advanced cancers. Study context: An agonistic anti-OX40 (CD134) antibody, ivuxolimab, was used to treat the patients. Partial responses were seen in three patients, one with hepatocellular carcinoma and two with cutaneous melanoma. The study, taken as a whole, reports: Low normalized T-cell clonal expansion was additionally recorded for some nonresponders.

The receptor was derived from an adult with an advanced solid tumor such as melanoma, head and neck, liver or kidney cancer. Material: CD4+ or CD8+ T cells sorted from blood, obtained in a trial of the OX40 agonist ivuxolimab. The chain couples TRBV6-5 to TRBJ2-7; the D gene is possibly TRBD2 (6 bases). CDR3 protein: CASSIGGDLSYEQYF. In DNA form, the CDR3 reads TGTGCCAGCAGTATCGGGGGAGATCTTTCCTACGAGCAGTACTTC.